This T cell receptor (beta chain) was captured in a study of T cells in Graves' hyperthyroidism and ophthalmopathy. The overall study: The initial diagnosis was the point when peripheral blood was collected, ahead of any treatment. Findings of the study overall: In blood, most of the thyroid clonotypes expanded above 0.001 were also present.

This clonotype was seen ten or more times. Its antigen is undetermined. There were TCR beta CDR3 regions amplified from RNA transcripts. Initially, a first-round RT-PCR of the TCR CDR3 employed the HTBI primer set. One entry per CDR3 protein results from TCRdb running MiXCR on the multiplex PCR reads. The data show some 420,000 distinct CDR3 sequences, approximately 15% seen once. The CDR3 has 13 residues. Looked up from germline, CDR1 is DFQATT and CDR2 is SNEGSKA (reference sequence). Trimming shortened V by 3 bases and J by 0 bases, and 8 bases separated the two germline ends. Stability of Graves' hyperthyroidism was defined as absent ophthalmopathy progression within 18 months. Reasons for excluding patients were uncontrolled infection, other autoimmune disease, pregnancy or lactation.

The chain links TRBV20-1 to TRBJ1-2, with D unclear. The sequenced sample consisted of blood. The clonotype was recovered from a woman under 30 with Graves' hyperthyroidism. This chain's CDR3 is CSASPESNYGYTF. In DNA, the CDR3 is TGCAGTGCTAGTCCGGAGTCTAACTATGGCTACACCTTC.